One and the same sample provided the 18 T cell receptor beta chains below, sequenced in a study of tumor and adjacent non-tumor tissue in lung cancer. No cell sorting was done before RNA was extracted from the tissue. The normal lung tissue was taken more than 3 cm from the tumor edge. A modified ARM-PCR protocol with three rounds of nested PCR amplified TCRbeta. TCRdb recomputed calls from the multiplex PCR reads with MiXCR, one row per CDR3 protein. Of 60,000 to 85,000 distinct CDR3 sequences listed, under 80% were seen once; the top ten hold roughly 45%. Input material: distant non-tumor lung tissue. The receptors were sampled from a man aged 55 to 70 with non-small cell lung cancer.

This rearrangement joins TRBV6-6 to TRBJ1-2; no reliable D call. V was clipped by 5 bases and J by 6 bases, with 22 bases between them. Germline V gene sequence: CDR1 MNHNY, CDR2 SVGAGI (reference sequence). This CDR3 has 16 amino acids. CDR3 protein: CASSSVSRLMIDGYTF. Here the CDR3 DNA reads TGTGCCAGCAGTAGCGTGTCCCGGTTGATGATTGATGGCTACACCTTC.

On this clonotype: Compared with germline, one end of the junction differs, possibly owing to a read error. The rearrangement uses TRBV6-1 and TRBJ2-7; 7 bases fit TRBD1. The germline gives CDR1 MNHNS, CDR2 SASEGT. The CDR3 covers 14 residues. The CDR3 DNA is TGTGCCAGCAGTGAAACAGGGGCCCCCTACGGGCAGTACTTC. It encodes CASSETGAPYGQYF.

Points on this clonotype: The conserved phenylalanine or tryptophan is not found at the CDR3 terminus, so this likely reflects a read error. CDR3 sequence reads: CSVDGHGTYEQYS. The CDR3 DNA sequence: TGCAGCGTTGATGGGCACGGAACTTATGAGCAGTACTCC. The chain links TRBV29-1 to TRBJ2-7; D uncertain. V was pared by 3 bases and J by 7 bases, with 16 bases between. Germline V lookup: CDR1 SQVTM, CDR2 ANQGSEA. The CDR3 has 13 amino acids.

Details on this clonotype: Its ends do not fully match the called genes, so a read error is possible. The chain combines TRBV11-1 with TRBJ2-2; weak D call: TRBD2 (5 bases). The length of the CDR3 is 14 residues. Germline V gene data show CDR1 as SGHAT and CDR2 as FQDESV (reference sequence). CDR3 residues: CAGSYTNGTGELFF. The CDR3 DNA reads as TGTGCCGGTAGCTATACTAATGGCACCGGGGAGCTATTTTTT.

As to this clonotype: A much larger clone differs from this one at a single base, so this may be a read error. The chain couples TRBV20-1 to TRBJ1-1; a weak D match, TRBD1 (5 bases). The CDR3 covers 15 residues. V was clipped by 5 bases and J by 12 bases, with 28 bases between them. CDR1 and CDR2 from the germline V gene are DFQATT and SNEGSKA (reference sequence). The CDR3 protein is CSAVYMGRLAQEPFF. In DNA, the CDR3 is TGCAGTGCTGTCTACATGGGGCGGCTCGCCCAGGAACCTTTCTTT.

A remark on this clonotype: At one end the junction does not follow the germline gene, possibly because of a read error. This chain joins TRBV5-6 and TRBJ2-3; D ambiguous. Germline V gives CDR1 SGHDT, CDR2 YYEEEE. The CDR3 is 13 amino acids. CDR3 sequence: CASILKGIDTQYF. CDR3 DNA sequence: TGTGCCAGCATCTTGAAGGGAATAGATACGCAGTATTTC.

This clonotype occurred once. One base away lies a much larger clone, so this may be a sequencing read error. The gene calls are TRBV20-1 and TRBJ1-5, with a tentative D call TRBD1 (6 bases). The CDR3 is 15 amino acids. From germline, CDR1 is DFQATT and CDR2 SNEGSKA (reference sequence). V dropped 1 base and J dropped 4 bases, with 14 bases sitting between them. CDR3 region: CSARVSDRPNQPQHF. The CDR3 DNA is TGCAGTGCTAGAGTCTCAGACAGGCCGAATCAGCCCCAGCATTTT.

V and J are TRBV28 and TRBJ2-7; tentatively, D is TRBD2 (6 bases). The germline V and J ends were trimmed by 6 bases and 4 bases, with 19 bases remaining between them. From germline, CDR1 is MDHEN and CDR2 SYDVKM. The CDR3 is 15 amino acids. The CDR3 region has the DNA TGTGCCAGCAGACTCGGTTCGGGGGAGATATACGAGCAGTACTTC. This gives the protein CASRLGSGEIYEQYF.

In this sample, this clonotype turned up once. At one boundary the junction diverges from the germline segment, which might be a read error. The J gene is TRBJ2-3, the V gene TRBV20-1; no clear D. The V gene's germline CDR1 is DFQATT and CDR2 SNEGSKA (reference sequence). This CDR3 is 13 amino acids long. In DNA form, the CDR3 reads TGCGGTGCTAGATCGCCCAACACAGATACGCAGTATTTT. Its translation is CGARSPNTDTQYF.

The J gene is TRBJ2-7, the V gene TRBV29-1, with 9 bases matching TRBD1. Germline V CDR1 and CDR2: SQVTM, ANQGSEA. The CDR3 length is 15 residues. CDR3 in amino acids: CSARRGGQGSHEQYF. CDR3 coding DNA: TGCAGTGCAAGAAGGGGGGGACAGGGTTCCCATGAGCAGTACTTC.

Regarding this clonotype: One end of the junction varies from germline; a read error may be responsible. The gene calls are TRBV6-1 and TRBJ2-1; D is unresolved. The CDR3 is 12 amino acids. Germline CDR1 reads MNHNS; CDR2 reads SASEGT. The CDR3 loop is CVSSQNYNEQFF. CDR3 sequence (DNA): TGTGTCAGCAGTCAGAATTACAATGAGCAGTTCTTC.

The chain couples TRBV5-4 to TRBJ2-2, with 8 bases lining up with TRBD2. CDR1 and CDR2 (germline): SGHNT, YYREEE (reference sequence). After removal of 2 bases from V and 11 bases from J, the junction contained 11 bases not matched to a gene. The CDR3 extends over 15 amino acids. The CDR3, as DNA: TGTGCCAGCAGCTTCTTAGCGGGGAACACCAGTGAGCTGTTTTTT. This codes for CASSFLAGNTSELFF.

Of note for this clonotype: One junction end does not reproduce the germline sequence, and a read error may be involved. This sequence joins TRBV20-1 and TRBJ2-1; 9 bases match TRBD2. The CDR3 covers 15 residues. Germline-derived CDR1 and CDR2 are DFQATT and SNEGSKA (reference sequence). The CDR3 DNA is TGCAGTGCTAGAGGTGTGCGGGGGGGGCTCAATGGGCAGTTCTTC. Translating gives CSARGVRGGLNGQFF.

For this clonotype: The conserved phenylalanine or tryptophan normally closing the CDR3 is absent here, so this likely arose from a read error. The rearrangement uses TRBV20-1 and TRBJ2-7; weak D call: TRBD2 (5 bases). Trimming removed 6 bases at V and 4 bases at J, with 10 bases between. Germline values: CDR1 DFQATT, CDR2 SNEGSKA (reference sequence). The CDR3 is 11 amino acids. This CDR3 reads CSAASWYEQYY. The CDR3 DNA is TGCAGTGCAGCTAGCTGGTACGAGCAGTACTAC.

A note on this clonotype: The junction and the germline gene differ at one end; a read error may be behind it. V gene TRBV5-4 combines with J gene TRBJ2-4; 7 positions agree with TRBD2. Germline loops: CDR1 SGHNT, CDR2 YYREEE (reference sequence). The CDR3 loop spans 14 amino acids. The CDR3 DNA sequence: TGTGCCAGCAGCCCGGGGCGGGAGTTAAAGATTCAATACTTC. Its protein product is CASSPGRELKIQYF.

A single count supports this clonotype. This may come from a read error, since a much larger clone is one base off. The J gene is TRBJ2-1, the V gene TRBV28, with TRBD2 matching over 10 bases. Germline V lookup: CDR1 MDHEN, CDR2 SYDVKM. Germline trimming cut 3 bases from V and 6 bases from J; bases unmatched to any gene: 5. The CDR3 consists of 15 residues. The CDR3 DNA is TGTGCCAGCAGTTTCCCGCTAGCGGGAGCCAATGAGCAGTTCTTC. Translating gives CASSFPLAGANEQFF. Filled out from reference TRBV28 and TRBJ2-1, the complete variable domain reads DVKVTQSSRYLVKRTGEKVFLECVQDMDHENMFWYRQDPGLGLRLIYFSYDVKMKEKGDIPEGYSVSREKKERFSLILESASTNQTSMYLCASSFPLAGANEQFFGPGTRLTVL.

Concerning this clonotype itself: It may be a read error: a sequence one base away is much more abundant. This chain uses TRBV7-9 with TRBJ2-1; D unclear. From germline, CDR1 is SEHNR and CDR2 FQNEAQ (reference sequence). The CDR3 is 10 residues long. CDR3 DNA sequence: TGTACCAGCACTAACAATGAGCAGTTCTTC. It is translated as CTSTNNEQFF.

The rearrangement uses TRBV29-1 and TRBJ2-2; 10 bases fit TRBD2. The CDR3 totals 13 residues. Unmatched junction bases numbered 2, after V lost 7 bases and J lost 3 bases. Germline V CDR1 and CDR2: SQVTM, ANQGSEA. In DNA form, the CDR3 reads TGCAGCGGTGGACTAGCGGACACCGGGGAGCTGTTTTTT. This encodes CSGGLADTGELFF.